These T cell receptor beta chains were read from a single sample in a study of blood T cell repertoires in COVID-19. Here immunoSEQ multiplex PCR was the method, and the copy in TCRdb shows in-frame clones only, minus some. The sample holds 220,000 or so clones, roughly 90% seen once. Sequencing was carried out using PBMCs or T cells enriched from blood (not recorded which). The source is a man aged 25 to 45 who had been exposed to COVID-19. Each CDR3 is given with its conserved first and last residue. A D gene is named only where the DNA matches it firmly. Clone size is shown for a subset of rows, as once, few, many or a class of expanded clone.

j_call clone_size cdr3_length d_call v_call cdr3_nt cdr3_aa
TRBJ1-1 NA 12 TRBD1 TRBV18 TGTGCCAGCTCATCTACAGGGGGTGAAGCTTTCTTT CASSSTGGEAFF
TRBJ2-3 NA 15 TRBD2 TRBV5-4 TGTGCCAGCAGCTTGGCGAGCGGGGCCACAGATACGCAGTATTTT CASSLASGATDTQYF
TRBJ2-1 NA 15 NA TRBV19 TGTGCCAGTAGTATAGTCAGGGGATCGTACAATGAGCAGTTCTTC CASSIVRGSYNEQFF
TRBJ2-1 NA 14 TRBD1 TRBV5-4 TGTGCCAGCAGCTCAGGACAGGATCTCGATGAGCAGTTCTTC CASSSGQDLDEQFF
TRBJ2-3 NA 13 TRBD2 TRBV7-9 TGTGCCAGCAAGCGGGGGGCACAGGATACGCAGTATTTT CASKRGAQDTQYF
TRBJ1-2 NA 16 TRBD1 TRBV7-3 TGTGCCAGCAGCTTTGGTGGGACAGGAGCTAACTATGGCTACACCTTC CASSFGGTGANYGYTF
TRBJ1-1 once 15 TRBD1 TRBV7-9 TGTGCCAGCAGCTTAGAGGGGGCCGGGAACACTGAAGCTTTCTTT CASSLEGAGNTEAFF
TRBJ2-1 few 14 TRBD2 TRBV6-4 TGTGCCAGCAGTAGCGGGGGGGCCTACAATGAGCAGTTCTTC CASSSGGAYNEQFF
TRBJ2-3 NA 15 TRBD2 TRBV5-6 TGTGCCAGCAGCTTGCCGGGACTAGAAACAGATACGCAGTATTTT CASSLPGLETDTQYF
TRBJ1-1 NA 13 NA TRBV7-9 TGTGCCAGCAGCTCTACTCTGAACACTGAAGCTTTCTTT CASSSTLNTEAFF
TRBJ1-1 NA 17 NA TRBV5-1 TGCGCCACCCAACGGGAGCCGGGTGTTATAATGAACACTGAAGCTTTCTTT CATQREPGVIMNTEAFF
TRBJ2-7 NA 15 TRBD2 TRBV5-1 TGCGCCAGCAGCTTGATACCGCGGGGGGGCGGCGAGCAGTACTTC CASSLIPRGGGEQYF
TRBJ2-3 NA 16 NA TRBV3-1/TRBV3-2 TGTGCCAGCAGCCCTGCCCGGGTAGGCCCCACAGATACGCAGTATTTT CASSPARVGPTDTQYF
TRBJ1-2 NA 13 TRBD1 TRBV11-2 TGTGCCAGCAGCGCGACAGGGGGCTATGGCTACACCTTC CASSATGGYGYTF
TRBJ2-2 NA 15 TRBD1 TRBV4-1 TGCGCCAGCAAGATGGGACAGAAGAACACCGGGGAGCTGTTTTTT CASKMGQKNTGELFF
TRBJ2-5 NA 14 NA TRBV9 TGTGCCAGCAGCGCCGACTCCGACCAAGAGACCCAGTACTTC CASSADSDQETQYF
TRBJ2-5 NA 15 NA TRBV13 TGTGCCAGCAGCTTAAGGTCTAGCCTCCAAGAGACCCAGTACTTC CASSLRSSLQETQYF
TRBJ2-1 NA 16 TRBD2 TRBV7-2 TGTGCCAGCAGCTTAGCCGGGGGGGGGCCGGAGAATGAGCAGTTCTTC CASSLAGGGPENEQFF